This TCR beta chain is from a study of blood T cells in healthy people across ages. Concerning this clonotype itself: Antigen specificity is unknown.

General observations from the study: Both higher diversity and more naive CD4+ cells marked long-lived donors when set against aged donors.

Primers used in a second PCR of about 6 to 12 cycles were a sample-barcoded 5' primer and a J-beta primer mix. One entry per CDR3 protein, called by TCRdb with MiXCR from the 5' RACE reads. Found here are roughly 1.9 million distinct CDR3 sequences, approximately 39% of them singletons; the top ten hold around 23%. The CDR3 covers 13 residues. V was trimmed by 2 bases and J by 5 bases, leaving 9 bases between them. Total RNA was extracted at no less than 6 micrograms per sample. V and J are TRBV12-3 or TRBV12-4 and TRBJ2-5, with D hard to call. The TCR originated in a human donor in good health. The sequencing input was blood. The CDR3 nucleotides read TGTGCCAGCAGTTTATTGAACCGTGAGACCCAGTACTTC. Translation: CASSLLNRETQYF.